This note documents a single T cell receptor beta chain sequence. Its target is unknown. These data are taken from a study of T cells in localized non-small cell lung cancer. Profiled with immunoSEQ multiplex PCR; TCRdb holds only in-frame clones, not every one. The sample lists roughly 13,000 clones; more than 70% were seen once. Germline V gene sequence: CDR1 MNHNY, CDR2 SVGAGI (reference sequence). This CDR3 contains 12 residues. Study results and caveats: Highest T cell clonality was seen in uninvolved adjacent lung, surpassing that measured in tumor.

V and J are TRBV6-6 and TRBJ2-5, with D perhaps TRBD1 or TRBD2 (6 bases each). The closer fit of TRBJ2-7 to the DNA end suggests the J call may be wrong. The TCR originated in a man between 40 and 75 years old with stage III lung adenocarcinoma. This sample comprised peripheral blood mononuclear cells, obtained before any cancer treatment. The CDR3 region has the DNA TGTGCCAGCAGTTACTGGGGGGCCGAGCAGTACTTC. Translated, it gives CASSYWGAEQYF.